A single sample is the source of the 8 T cell receptor beta chains below, sequenced in a study of T cell changes during pregnancy in multiple sclerosis. Generated by immunoSEQ multiplex PCR, the TCRdb table keeps only in-frame clones and is missing some. The repertoire holds roughly 90,000 clones, with just under 95% as singletons. The material was peripheral blood, obtained in the first trimester of pregnancy. These receptors originate from a female donor with multiple sclerosis, enrolled in a pregnancy study.

The V gene is TRBV7-2, the J gene TRBJ2-7, with 7 nucleotides matching TRBD2. The CDR3 has 14 amino acids. Germline CDR1 reads SGHTA; CDR2 reads FQGNSA. J gave up 0 bases and V 5 bases, and 4 bases lay outside the gene matches. The CDR3 protein is CASSATSDSYEQYF. The CDR3 nucleotides read TGTGCCAGCAGCGCCACTAGCGACTCCTACGAGCAGTACTTC.

This chain uses TRBV14 with TRBJ1-3; D is undetermined. The V and J ends lost 1 base and 0 bases respectively, with 7 bases between them. From germline, CDR1 is SGHDN and CDR2 FVKESK. CDR3 length: 15 amino acids. The DNA for the CDR3 is TGTGCCAGCAGCCAAGCGGGATTCTCTGGAAACACCATATATTTT. Translated, it gives CASSQAGFSGNTIYF. Looking up the rest from reference TRBV14 and TRBJ1-3 gives the full variable domain: EAGVTQFPSHSVIEKGQTVTLRCDPISGHDNLYWYRRVMGKEIKFLLHFVKESKQDESGMPNNRFLAERTGGTYSTLKVQPAELEDSGVYFCASSQAGFSGNTIYFGEGSWLTVV.

The CDR3 here is CSAGGGDSSYEQYF. The CDR3 DNA sequence: TGCAGCGCCGGTGGCGGGGATTCCTCCTACGAGCAGTACTTC. The chain couples TRBV29-1 to TRBJ2-7; TRBD2 is a possible D gene (6 bases). The V end was cut by 7 bases, the J end by 0 bases, with 16 bases between. Germline V gene lookup returns CDR1 SQVTM and CDR2 ANQGSEA. The CDR3 has 14 amino acids.

The rearrangement joins TRBV25-1 to TRBJ2-2, with D possibly matching TRBD1 (6 bases). CDR1 is MGHDK and CDR2 is SYGVNS in the germline V gene. V dropped 2 bases and J dropped 6 bases, with 10 bases sitting between them. The CDR3 sequence is 14 residues long. The CDR3 DNA sequence: TGTGCCAGCAGTGAAATTGAGGGGGCCGGGGAGCTGTTTTTT. Its protein is CASSEIEGAGELFF.

V gene TRBV4-1 combines with J gene TRBJ2-3; the match to TRBD1 covers 8 bases. The CDR3 contains 17 residues. The junction had 14 bases not matched to a gene; V was cut back by 6 bases and J by 3 bases. CDR1 is MGHRA, CDR2 YSYEKL, per germline. CDR3 residues: CASRAQGAVSDTDTQYF. CDR3 sequence (DNA): TGCGCCAGCAGAGCGCAGGGGGCGGTTTCAGATACAGATACGCAGTATTTT.

V and J are TRBV9 and TRBJ1-2; 10 nucleotides match TRBD1. Germline CDR1 is SGDLS and CDR2 is YYNGEE. The CDR3 runs 14 residues. The J segment lost 2 bases and the V segment lost 4 bases, leaving 2 bases of the junction unmatched. The CDR3 coding sequence is TGTGCCAGCAGCCCGGACAGGGGGAACTATGGCTACACCTTC. Its translation is CASSPDRGNYGYTF.

The chain couples TRBV30 to TRBJ1-2; D possibly corresponds to TRBD1 (5 bases). The CDR3 is made up of 12 amino acids. V was cut by 2 bases and J by 5 bases, with 9 bases left in between. In germline, CDR1 is GTSNPN, CDR2 SVGIG (reference sequence). The CDR3 nucleotides read TGTGCCTGGAGTTCGGGGGGATATGGCTACACCTTC. Protein product: CAWSSGGYGYTF.

The chain links TRBV10-1 to TRBJ2-7; 7 bases line up with TRBD1. Germline lookup yields CDR1 WNHNN and CDR2 SYGVQD (reference sequence). The CDR3 has 12 residues. The V segment lost 3 bases and the J segment 6 bases; nucleotides outside the gene matches: 2. CDR3 sequence (DNA): TGCGCCAGCAGTGACAGGGGGTTCGAGCAGTACTTC. Encoded protein: CASSDRGFEQYF.